This TCR beta chain originates from a study of blood T cell repertoires in COVID-19. This CDR3 has 16 residues. Germline CDR1 is SGHRS and CDR2 is YFSETQ. For this clone: The junction and the germline gene differ at one end; a read error may be behind it.

Sequenced by immunoSEQ multiplex PCR; TCRdb stores in-frame clones only, minus some. The table lists 250,000 to 400,000 clones, roughly 90% of them singletons. The TCR sequence derives from a woman aged 30 to 39 with COVID-19, enrolled during active disease. The chain is built from TRBV5-1 and TRBJ2-7, with 7 positions matching TRBD2. Input material: peripheral blood. The DNA for the CDR3 is TGCGCCAGCAGCTTGGTGGGGGGGATCCTCTCCTACGGGCAGTACTTC. It yields the protein CASSLVGGILSYGQYF. Together with reference TRBV5-1 and TRBJ2-7, the CDR3 gives the full variable domain: KAGVTQTPRYLIKTRGQQVTLSCSPISGHRSVSWYQQTPGQGLQFLFEYFSETQRNKGNFPGRFSGRQFSNSRSEMNVSTLELGDSALYLCASSLVGGILSYGQYFGPGTRLTVT.